This entry concerns a single T cell receptor (beta chain). What it binds is unknown. One entry per CDR3 protein, called by TCRdb with MiXCR from the reads. The sample holds approximately 350,000 distinct CDR3 sequences, about 35% seen once. This sample is part of a study of T cell repertoires in cytomegalovirus infection. In the study overall: Well-studied HLA-B-restricted CMV epitopes were used in the study alongside recently identified HLA-C-restricted ones.

Whole-study findings and limits: Cumulative public TCR beta family frequency identified CMV carriers with the relevant HLA. HLA-C-restricted CMV clonotypes gave the most frequent clonotype in two of eight donors.

The V gene's germline CDR1 is MDHEN and CDR2 SYDVKM. V shed 5 bases, J shed 9 bases, and the junction held 14 bases outside the gene matches. This CDR3 has 15 residues. This chain uses TRBV28 with TRBJ2-3, with 7 positions matching TRBD1. Material: cultured PBMCs, obtained from culture after CMV antigen stimulation. The TCR was taken from a human donor in good health (CMV status not recorded). Some clones in this sample may be carry-over from other donors' samples. This CDR3 is CASSLTGTAPRTQYF. In DNA form, the CDR3 reads TGTGCCAGCAGTCTCACCGGGACAGCCCCTAGGACGCAGTATTTT.